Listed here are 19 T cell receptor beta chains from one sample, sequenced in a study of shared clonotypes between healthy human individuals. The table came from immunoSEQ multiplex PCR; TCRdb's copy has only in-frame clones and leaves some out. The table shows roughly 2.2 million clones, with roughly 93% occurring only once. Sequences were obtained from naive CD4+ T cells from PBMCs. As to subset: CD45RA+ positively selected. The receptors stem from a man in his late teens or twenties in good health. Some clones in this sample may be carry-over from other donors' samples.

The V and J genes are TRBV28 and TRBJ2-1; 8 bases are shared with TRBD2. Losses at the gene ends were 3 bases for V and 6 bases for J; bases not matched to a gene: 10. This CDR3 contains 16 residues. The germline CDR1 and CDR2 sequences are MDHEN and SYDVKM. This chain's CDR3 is CASSFVIAGKGNEQFF. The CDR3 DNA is TGTGCCAGCAGTTTCGTTATAGCGGGAAAGGGCAATGAGCAGTTCTTC.

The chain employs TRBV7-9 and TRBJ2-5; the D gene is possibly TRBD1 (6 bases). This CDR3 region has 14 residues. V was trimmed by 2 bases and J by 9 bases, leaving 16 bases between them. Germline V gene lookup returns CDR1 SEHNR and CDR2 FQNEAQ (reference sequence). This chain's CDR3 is CASSLLRGSGPQYF. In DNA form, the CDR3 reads TGTGCCAGCAGCTTACTAAGGGGGTCAGGTCCCCAGTACTTC.

Here the CDR3 reads CASSRLALRYEQYF. The CDR3 DNA is TGTGCCAGCAGCCGACTAGCTCTCAGGTACGAGCAGTACTTC. V usage is TRBV7-2 and J usage is TRBJ2-7; 7 nucleotides agree with TRBD2. The CDR3 is 14 residues long. V was pared by 5 bases and J by 4 bases, with 8 bases of the junction left unmatched. CDR1 and CDR2 (germline): SGHTA, FQGNSA.

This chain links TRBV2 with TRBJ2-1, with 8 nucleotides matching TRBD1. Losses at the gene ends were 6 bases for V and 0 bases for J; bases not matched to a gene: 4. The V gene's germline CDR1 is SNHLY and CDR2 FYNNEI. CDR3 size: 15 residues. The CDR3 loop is CASRYRGTSYNEQFF. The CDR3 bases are TGTGCCAGCAGATACAGGGGGACCTCCTACAATGAGCAGTTCTTC.

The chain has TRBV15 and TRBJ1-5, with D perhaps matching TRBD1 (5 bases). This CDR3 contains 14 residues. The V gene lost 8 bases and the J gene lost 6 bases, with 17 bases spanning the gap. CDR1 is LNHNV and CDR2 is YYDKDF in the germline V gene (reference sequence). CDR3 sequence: CATGAGGGVQPQHF. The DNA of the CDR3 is TGTGCCACCGGGGCGGGCGGGGGAGTTCAGCCCCAGCATTTT.

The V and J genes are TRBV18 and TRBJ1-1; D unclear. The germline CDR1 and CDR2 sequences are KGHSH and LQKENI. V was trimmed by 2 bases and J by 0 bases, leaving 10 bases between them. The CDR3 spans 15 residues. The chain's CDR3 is CASSPTSYMNTEAFF. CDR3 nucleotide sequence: TGTGCCAGCTCACCAACAAGCTATATGAACACTGAAGCTTTCTTT.

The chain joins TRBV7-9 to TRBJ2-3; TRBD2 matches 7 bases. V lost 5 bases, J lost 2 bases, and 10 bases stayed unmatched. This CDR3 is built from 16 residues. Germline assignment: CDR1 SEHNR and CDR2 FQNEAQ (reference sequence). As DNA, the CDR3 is TGTGCCAGCAGCCGACGCCGTAGCGGGCTCACAGATACGCAGTATTTT. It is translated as CASSRRRSGLTDTQYF. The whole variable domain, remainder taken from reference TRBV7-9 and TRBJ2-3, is DTGVSQNPRHKITKRGQNVTFRCDPISEHNRLYWYRQTLGQGPEFLTYFQNEAQLEKSRLLSDRFSAERPKGSFSTLEIQRTEQGDSAMYLCASSRRRSGLTDTQYFGPGTRLTVL.

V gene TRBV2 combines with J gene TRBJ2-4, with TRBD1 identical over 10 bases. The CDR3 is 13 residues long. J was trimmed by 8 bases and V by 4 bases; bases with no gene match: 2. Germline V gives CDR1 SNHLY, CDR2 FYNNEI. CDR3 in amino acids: CASSGQGADIQYF. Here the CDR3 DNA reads TGTGCCAGCAGTGGACAGGGGGCGGACATTCAGTACTTC.

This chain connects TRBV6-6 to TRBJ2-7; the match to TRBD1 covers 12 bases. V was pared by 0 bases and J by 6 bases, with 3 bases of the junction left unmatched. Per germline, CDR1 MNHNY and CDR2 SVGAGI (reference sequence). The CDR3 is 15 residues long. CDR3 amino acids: CASSYSGQGASEQYF. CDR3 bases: TGTGCCAGCAGTTACTCGGGACAGGGGGCTTCCGAGCAGTACTTC.

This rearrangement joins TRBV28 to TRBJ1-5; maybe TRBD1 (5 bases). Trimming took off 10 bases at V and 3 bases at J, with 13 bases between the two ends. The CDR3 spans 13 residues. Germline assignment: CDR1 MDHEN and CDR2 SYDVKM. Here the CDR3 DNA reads TGTGCCACTAGGGGACGGCACAATCAGCCCCAGCATTTT. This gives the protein CATRGRHNQPQHF.

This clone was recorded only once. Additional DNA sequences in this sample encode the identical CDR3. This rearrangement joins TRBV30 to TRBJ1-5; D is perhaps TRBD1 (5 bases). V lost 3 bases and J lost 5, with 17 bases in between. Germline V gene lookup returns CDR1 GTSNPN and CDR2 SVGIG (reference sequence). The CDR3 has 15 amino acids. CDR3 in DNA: TGTGCCTGGAGCCCGGGGCCGGATTCCTATCAGCCCCAGCATTTT. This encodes CAWSPGPDSYQPQHF.

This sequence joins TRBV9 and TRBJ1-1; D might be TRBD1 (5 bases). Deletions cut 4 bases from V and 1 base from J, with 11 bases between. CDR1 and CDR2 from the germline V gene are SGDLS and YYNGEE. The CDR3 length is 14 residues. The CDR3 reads CASSPGTSNTEAFF. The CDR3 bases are TGTGCCAGCAGCCCCGGGACTTCGAACACTGAAGCTTTCTTT.

CDR3: CASSPRTGIGSDTGELFF. DNA of the CDR3: TGTGCCAGCAGCCCGAGGACAGGGATCGGTAGCGACACCGGGGAGCTGTTTTTT. The chain couples TRBV7-6 to TRBJ2-2; 8 bases align to TRBD1. The germline V gene encodes CDR1 SGHVS and CDR2 FNYEAQ. J lost 3 bases, V lost 5 bases, and 14 bases had no gene match. CDR3 length equals 18 residues.

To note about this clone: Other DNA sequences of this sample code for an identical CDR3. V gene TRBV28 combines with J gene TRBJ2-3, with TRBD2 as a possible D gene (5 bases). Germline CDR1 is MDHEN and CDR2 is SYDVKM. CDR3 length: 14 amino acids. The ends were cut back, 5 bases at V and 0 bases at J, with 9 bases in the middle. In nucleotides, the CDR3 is TGTGCCAGCAGTAGCGGTCTTAGCACAGATACGCAGTATTTT. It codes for CASSSGLSTDTQYF. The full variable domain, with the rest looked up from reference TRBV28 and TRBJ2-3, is DVKVTQSSRYLVKRTGEKVFLECVQDMDHENMFWYRQDPGLGLRLIYFSYDVKMKEKGDIPEGYSVSREKKERFSLILESASTNQTSMYLCASSSGLSTDTQYFGPGTRLTVL.

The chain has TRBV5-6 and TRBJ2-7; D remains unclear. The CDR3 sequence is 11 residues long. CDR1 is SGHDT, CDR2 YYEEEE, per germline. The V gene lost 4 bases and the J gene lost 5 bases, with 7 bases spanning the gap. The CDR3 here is CASSQVDEQYF. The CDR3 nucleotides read TGTGCCAGCAGCCAGGTCGACGAGCAGTACTTC.

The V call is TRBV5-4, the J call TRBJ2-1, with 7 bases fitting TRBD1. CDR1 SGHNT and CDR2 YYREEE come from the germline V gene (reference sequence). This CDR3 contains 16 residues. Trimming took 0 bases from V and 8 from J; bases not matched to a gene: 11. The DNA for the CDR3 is TGTGCCAGCAGCTTGGCTGTGCAGGGGGTCGGCGATGAGCAGTTCTTC. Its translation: CASSLAVQGVGDEQFF.

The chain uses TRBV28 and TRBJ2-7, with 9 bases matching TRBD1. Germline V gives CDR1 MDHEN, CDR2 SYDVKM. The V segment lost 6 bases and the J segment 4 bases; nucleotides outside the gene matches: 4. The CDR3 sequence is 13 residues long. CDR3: CASSQGQGYEQYF. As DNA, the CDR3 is TGTGCCAGCAGCCAGGGACAGGGTTACGAGCAGTACTTC.

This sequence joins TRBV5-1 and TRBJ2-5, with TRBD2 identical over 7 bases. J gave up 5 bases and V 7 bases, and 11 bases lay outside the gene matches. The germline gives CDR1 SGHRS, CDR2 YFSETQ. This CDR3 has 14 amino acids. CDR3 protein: CASRPGGFRETQYF. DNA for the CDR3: TGCGCCAGCCGCCCGGGGGGTTTTAGGGAGACCCAGTACTTC.

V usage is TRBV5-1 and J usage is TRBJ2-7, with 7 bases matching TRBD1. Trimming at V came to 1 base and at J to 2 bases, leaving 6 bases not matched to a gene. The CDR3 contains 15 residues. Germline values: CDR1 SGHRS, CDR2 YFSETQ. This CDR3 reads CASSLTGQDAYEQYF. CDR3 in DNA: TGCGCCAGCAGCTTGACCGGACAGGACGCCTACGAGCAGTACTTC.